What follows describes a single T cell receptor beta chain. Antigen specificity is unknown. The diagnostic workup employed clinical symptoms, serum thyroxine, TRAb, thyroid ultrasound and orbital computed tomography. With 4 bases clipped from V and 7 bases from J, the junction kept 10 bases outside the gene matches. This CDR3 spans 16 amino acids. Germline values: CDR1 MNHEY, CDR2 SVGAGI. Using RNA transcripts, the TCR beta CDR3 regions were amplified. HTBI primers primed a first-round RT-PCR, and a second-round multiplex PCR followed. TCRdb redid the calling of the multiplex PCR reads with MiXCR, one entry per CDR3 protein. The top ten clones hold roughly 10% of a sample with about 480,000 distinct CDR3 sequences, approximately 15% of them seen once. This sample is drawn from a study of Graves' ophthalmopathy and Graves' hyperthyroidism. Study observations and caveats: Sensitivity reached roughly 71% and specificity more than 72% when the model predicted ophthalmopathy progression.

V is TRBV6-5 and J is TRBJ1-5, with 10 bases lining up with TRBD1. The clonotype originates from a woman aged 25 to 45 with Graves' ophthalmopathy. Sequencing was done on a sample of blood. The CDR3 here is CASSLRDRGLRQPQHF. The CDR3 DNA follows: TGTGCCAGCAGTTTAAGGGACAGGGGCCTCAGACAGCCCCAGCATTTT.